Below are 2 T cell receptor beta chains sequenced from a single sample in a study of blood T cell repertoires in COVID-19. Using immunoSEQ multiplex PCR, the repertoire was profiled, and TCRdb retains in-frame clones only, with some absent. The repertoire holds approximately 160,000 clones, with 65% to 85% as singletons. The material sequenced was peripheral blood. These receptors were obtained from a woman older than 75 with active or convalescent COVID-19.

This clone was seen a handful of times. The J gene is TRBJ1-5, the V gene TRBV7-9; the D is unclear. CDR3 length equals 17 residues. Germline CDR1 SEHNR, CDR2 FQNEAQ (reference sequence). Trimming pared 1 base from V and 2 bases from J, leaving 15 bases between. CDR3 nucleotides: TGTGCCAGCAGCTTAGAGGTGGGCGGGAGAGGCAATCAGCCCCAGCATTTT. Encoded protein: CASSLEVGGRGNQPQHF.

This sequence joins TRBV4-2 and TRBJ1-1; TRBD1 matches 7 bases. The trim removed 4 bases at V and 5 bases at J, leaving 10 bases unmatched. Germline V gene sequence: CDR1 LGHNA, CDR2 YNFKEQ. The length of the CDR3 is 15 residues. CDR3 coding DNA: TGTGCCAGCAGCCCTAGAACGGACAGGCTGACTGAAGCTTTCTTT. This translates into CASSPRTDRLTEAFF.